These 14 T cell receptor beta chains came from one sample sequenced in a study of shared clonotypes between healthy human individuals. The protocol was immunoSEQ multiplex PCR, while the TCRdb copy is restricted to in-frame clones and leaves out a portion. The sample lists 1.6 million or so clones; roughly 96% were seen once. The sample was naive CD4+ T cells sorted from blood. Subset given: CD45RA+ positively selected. Receptors were obtained from a man aged 25 to 40 in good health.

The genes are TRBV23-1 and TRBJ2-4, with D tentatively TRBD2 (5 bases). TRBV23-1 is an ORF, and what it does is uncertain. The CDR3 is 15 residues long. Trimming took off 0 bases at V and 8 bases at J, with 14 bases between the two ends. CDR3 bases: TGCGCCAGCAGTCAATCGAAGCTGGTGGGAGACATTCAGTACTTC. Translated: CASSQSKLVGDIQYF.

The V call is TRBV19, the J call TRBJ2-7; TRBD2 might be the D (7 bases). Germline loops: CDR1 LNHDA, CDR2 SQIVND (reference sequence). The CDR3 spans 16 residues. Trimming removed 10 bases from V and 5 bases from J, with 27 bases in between. For the CDR3, the DNA is TGTGCCACCCAGGAAACGGTCGGGGGGCCTTGGGACGAGCAGTACTTC. This sequence encodes CATQETVGGPWDEQYF. Filled out from reference TRBV19 and TRBJ2-7, the complete variable domain reads DGGITQSPKYLFRKEGQNVTLSCEQNLNHDAMYWYRQDPGQGLRLIYYSQIVNDFQKGDIAEGYSVSREKKESFPLTVTSAQKNPTAFYLCATQETVGGPWDEQYFGPGTRLTVT.

The chain recombines TRBV29-1 with TRBJ1-1, with TRBD1 matching 7 bases. The J segment lost 8 bases and the V segment lost 4 bases, leaving 13 bases of the junction unmatched. The germline V gene has CDR1 SQVTM and CDR2 ANQGSEA. The CDR3 runs 14 residues. CDR3: CSVVTRVGGQEAFF. The CDR3 DNA sequence: TGCAGCGTTGTCACGAGGGTGGGGGGACAGGAAGCTTTCTTT. The full variable domain, with the rest looked up from reference TRBV29-1 and TRBJ1-1, is SAVISQKPSRDICQRGTSLTIQCQVDSQVTMMFWYRQQPGQSLTLIATANQGSEATYESGFVIDKFPISRPNLTFSTLTVSNMSPEDSSIYLCSVVTRVGGQEAFFGQGTRLTVV.

The chain carries TRBV9 and TRBJ2-2; perhaps TRBD2 as D (6 bases). CDR1 SGDLS and CDR2 YYNGEE come from the germline V gene. This CDR3 is 19 amino acids long. The V end was cut by 0 bases, the J end by 5 bases, with 23 bases between. This CDR3 reads CASSVATQTRIRETGELFF. The CDR3 coding sequence is TGTGCCAGCAGCGTAGCTACCCAGACTAGAATCCGTGAAACCGGGGAGCTGTTTTTT. The full variable domain, completed using reference TRBV9 and TRBJ2-2, is DSGVTQTPKHLITATGQRVTLRCSPRSGDLSVYWYQQSLDQGLQFLIQYYNGEERAKGNILERFSAQQFPDLHSELNLSSLELGDSALYFCASSVATQTRIRETGELFFGEGSRLTVL.

Details on this clone: An end of the junction differs from the germline gene, which may be a read error. The chain uses TRBV7-3 and TRBJ2-7, with TRBD1 matching 7 bases. CDR3 length: 17 amino acids. Germline V gene data show CDR1 as SGHTA and CDR2 as FQGTGA. CDR3 in amino acids: CASSLNPTGQNSDEQYF. CDR3 DNA: TGTGCCAGCAGCTTAAACCCGACAGGGCAGAACTCCGACGAGCAGTACTTC.

This sequence joins TRBV7-3 and TRBJ2-3; D is ambiguous. The ends were cut back, 0 bases at V and 0 bases at J, with 7 bases in the middle. Germline-derived CDR1 and CDR2 are SGHTA and FQGTGA. This CDR3 region has 15 residues. The CDR3 nucleotides read TGTGCCAGCAGCTTAACTTGGCAGAGCACAGATACGCAGTATTTT. Residues: CASSLTWQSTDTQYF.

V gene TRBV11-2 combines with J gene TRBJ2-7; 7 bases map to TRBD1. V was pared by 3 bases and J by 1 base, with 12 bases of the junction left unmatched. CDR1 and CDR2 from the germline V gene are SGHAT and FQNNGV. The CDR3 length is 17 residues. CDR3 loop: CASSLTWSSQGSYEQYF. The CDR3 DNA sequence: TGTGCCAGCAGCTTGACCTGGAGCTCACAGGGGTCCTACGAGCAGTACTTC.

The chain combines TRBV15 with TRBJ1-5; the match to TRBD1 covers 9 bases. V lost 1 base to trimming and J lost 0 bases; unmatched junction nucleotides: 13. Germline assignment: CDR1 LNHNV and CDR2 YYDKDF (reference sequence). The CDR3 covers 20 residues. CDR3 nucleotide sequence: TGTGCCACCAGCAGAGGCCGGTCCACAGGGGGCTTACTTAGCAATCAGCCCCAGCATTTT. It encodes CATSRGRSTGGLLSNQPQHF.

This clone is a singleton in its sample. The genes are TRBV6-5 and TRBJ2-1; D may be TRBD2 (6 bases). Per the germline V gene, CDR1 is MNHEY and CDR2 is SVGAGI. CDR3 size: 14 residues. Deletions cut 6 bases from V and 7 bases from J, with 16 bases between. In DNA, the CDR3 is TGTGCCAGCAGAGGACTACTCGCTAATAATGAGCAGTTCTTC. Translated: CASRGLLANNEQFF.

The V and J genes are TRBV7-9 and TRBJ2-7, with 8 bases matching TRBD1. CDR3 length: 17 amino acids. Trimming took 5 bases from V and 4 from J; bases not matched to a gene: 16. CDR1 and CDR2 from the germline V gene are SEHNR and FQNEAQ (reference sequence). CDR3: CASSPGSGAGGGYEQYF. CDR3 DNA sequence: TGTGCCAGCAGCCCCGGGAGTGGGGCAGGGGGCGGGTACGAGCAGTACTTC.

This clone was seen a single time. The V gene is TRBV2, the J gene TRBJ1-1; 9 nucleotides match TRBD1. Losses at the gene ends were 6 bases for V and 4 bases for J; bases not matched to a gene: 9. CDR3 length: 15 amino acids. CDR1 SNHLY and CDR2 FYNNEI come from the germline V gene. The CDR3: CASRGDRVLSTEAFF. In nucleotides, the CDR3 is TGTGCCAGCAGGGGGGACAGGGTTTTGAGCACTGAAGCTTTCTTT.

The chain recombines TRBV10-3 with TRBJ2-3; no definite D call. The length of the CDR3 is 14 residues. Trimming stripped 0 bases from V and 5 bases from J, with 9 bases between. Germline CDR1 and CDR2: ENHRY and SYGVKD. CDR3 nucleotides: TGTGCCATCAGTGAGTCGAAACAGCTAGATACGCAGTATTTT. Amino acids: CAISESKQLDTQYF.

The chain employs TRBV28 and TRBJ2-7, with no clear D. The CDR3 length is 12 residues. CDR1 and CDR2 (germline): MDHEN, SYDVKM. With 5 bases removed from V and 6 bases from J, the gap between germline ends came to 11 bases. CDR3 nucleotides: TGTGCCAGCAGTCTAATAGGTGCCGAGCAGTACTTC. Protein sequence: CASSLIGAEQYF.

The rearrangement joins TRBV28 to TRBJ1-5; D call uncertain. CDR1 and CDR2 (germline): MDHEN, SYDVKM. CDR3 length: 15 amino acids. V was clipped by 4 bases and J by 4 bases, with 14 bases between them. The CDR3 nucleotides are TGTGCCAGCAGTTCCCCTAATGCCGGAAATCAGCCCCAGCATTTT. Translating it yields CASSSPNAGNQPQHF.